A single sample gave rise to the 11 T cell receptor beta chains below, sequenced in a study of shared clonotypes between healthy human individuals. Sequencing used immunoSEQ multiplex PCR; TCRdb keeps in-frame clones, though not all of them. The sample carries fewer than 600,000 clones, 70% to 80% recorded once. Sequenced input: PBMCs. Receptors originate from a woman aged 40 to 55 in good health. Some clones in this sample may be carry-over from other donors' samples.

This clone was counted once. V and J are TRBV20-1 and TRBJ2-7, with a weak D call TRBD2 (5 bases). Looked up from germline, CDR1 is DFQATT and CDR2 is SNEGSKA (reference sequence). V was clipped by 6 bases and J by 4 bases, with 10 bases between them. CDR3 length equals 11 residues. CDR3 nucleotide sequence: TGCAGTGCCGACCGACTATACGAGCAGTACTTC. As protein: CSADRLYEQYF.

The rearrangement uses TRBV18 and TRBJ1-2; TRBD1 matches at 9 bases. CDR1 is KGHSH, CDR2 LQKENI, per germline. V shed 1 base, J shed 3 bases, and the junction held 12 bases outside the gene matches. This CDR3 spans 18 amino acids. CDR3 region: CASSPQVPDRGDHYGYTF. The CDR3 DNA sequence: TGTGCCAGCTCACCACAAGTCCCGGACAGGGGAGATCACTATGGCTACACCTTC.

V gene TRBV5-1 combines with J gene TRBJ1-1, with 8 positions matching TRBD1. The germline V gene has CDR1 SGHRS and CDR2 YFSETQ. The CDR3 consists of 16 residues. V lost 1 base, J lost 3 bases, and 8 bases stayed unmatched. In nucleotides, the CDR3 is TGCGCCAGCAGCTTGTCCCAGGGGGCTTGGGACACTGAAGCTTTCTTT. Translation gives CASSLSQGAWDTEAFF. Variable domain in full (rest from reference TRBV5-1 and TRBJ1-1): KAGVTQTPRYLIKTRGQQVTLSCSPISGHRSVSWYQQTPGQGLQFLFEYFSETQRNKGNFPGRFSGRQFSNSRSEMNVSTLELGDSALYLCASSLSQGAWDTEAFFGQGTRLTVV.

CDR3 DNA sequence: TGTGCCAGCAGCTTGGGGCAGGAGTTCGACTATGGCTACACCTTC. As protein: CASSLGQEFDYGYTF. The chain has TRBV5-5 and TRBJ1-2; D remains unclear. The V gene's germline CDR1 is SGHKS and CDR2 YYEKEE (reference sequence). The CDR3 is 15 amino acids. V dropped 0 bases and J dropped 3 bases, with 12 bases sitting between them.

This clone was recorded a few times. In the same sample, other DNA sequences code for this CDR3. V and J are TRBV7-9 and TRBJ2-3, with D possibly being TRBD2 (6 bases). This CDR3 is built from 13 residues. V shed 0 bases and J shed 5 bases, with 6 bases lying between them. Germline V gives CDR1 SEHNR, CDR2 FQNEAQ (reference sequence). The CDR3 DNA is TGTGCCAGCAGCTTAGCGGGAGGAGATACGCAGTATTTT. Translating it yields CASSLAGGDTQYF.

The chain has TRBV5-1 and TRBJ2-5, with 12 bases aligning to TRBD2. Germline-derived CDR1 and CDR2 are SGHRS and YFSETQ. V lost 4 bases, J lost 5 bases, and 6 bases stayed unmatched. The CDR3 contains 15 residues. CDR3 DNA: TGCGCCAGCAGCGAAAGGACTAGCGGGATCGAGACCCAGTACTTC. The encoded protein is CASSERTSGIETQYF.

The chain couples TRBV7-6 to TRBJ2-3; 7 nucleotides line up with TRBD2. Germline-derived CDR1 and CDR2 are SGHVS and FNYEAQ. The CDR3 is 17 amino acids. V was pared by 1 base and J by 1 base, with 8 bases of the junction left unmatched. The CDR3 protein is CASSLGSMRERTDTQYF. CDR3 bases: TGTGCCAGCAGCTTAGGCTCGATGCGGGAGCGCACAGATACGCAGTATTTT.

The chain has TRBV6-1 and TRBJ2-7; 9 bases align to TRBD2. The J segment lost 3 bases and the V segment lost 5 bases, leaving 8 bases of the junction unmatched. The CDR3 is 15 residues long. CDR1 and CDR2 from the germline V gene are MNHNS and SASEGT. The CDR3 DNA follows: TGTGCCAGCAGTCGGCTAGCGGGGCCGTACTACGAGCAGTACTTC. This codes for CASSRLAGPYYEQYF.

The chain's CDR3 is CASSSGGGQGSDTQYF. The DNA of the CDR3 is TGTGCCAGCAGCTCGGGAGGGGGACAGGGGTCGGATACGCAGTATTTT. The chain combines TRBV5-4 with TRBJ2-3; 10 bases map to TRBD1. Germline loops: CDR1 SGHNT, CDR2 YYREEE (reference sequence). The CDR3 is 16 residues long. J lost 6 bases, V lost 3 bases, and 10 bases had no gene match.

With respect to this clone: A much larger clone sits a single nucleotide away, making a read error possible. This chain links TRBV9 with TRBJ2-1; tentatively, D is TRBD2 (5 bases). This CDR3 spans 14 amino acids. Trimming shortened V by 0 bases and J by 8 bases, and 12 bases separated the two germline ends. The V gene's germline CDR1 is SGDLS and CDR2 YYNGEE. Here the CDR3 DNA reads TGTGCCAGCAGCGTAGCGGGATACCACGATGAGCAGTTCTTC. It encodes CASSVAGYHDEQFF.

The chain is built from TRBV15 and TRBJ2-7; D not resolved. Per the germline V gene, CDR1 is LNHNV and CDR2 is YYDKDF (reference sequence). The CDR3 runs to 15 residues. V was trimmed by 1 base and J by 0 bases, leaving 10 bases between them. The CDR3 coding sequence is TGTGCCACCAGCAGAGGGCTGCCAAGCTCCTACGAGCAGTACTTC. This gives the protein CATSRGLPSSYEQYF.